Below, 30 T cell receptor beta chains from the same sample are listed, as sequenced in a study of OX40 agonist ivuxolimab in advanced cancers. TCRdb's table, derived via immunoSEQ multiplex PCR, lists solely in-frame clones and lacks some. The sample includes tens of thousands of clones, roughly nine tenths of them seen just once. The specimen was CD4+ or CD8+ T cells sorted from blood, collected in a trial of the OX40 agonist ivuxolimab. These receptors all stem from an adult with an advanced solid tumor such as melanoma, head and neck, liver or kidney cancer.

In this sample, this clone turned up a few times. The gene calls are TRBV27 and TRBJ1-2; the match to TRBD1 covers 9 bases. V lost 7 bases and J lost 5; bases outside the gene matches: 11. The CDR3 contains 15 residues. Germline V gene data show CDR1 as MNHEY and CDR2 as SMNVEV (reference sequence). The CDR3 is CASTHFGTGIYGYTF. CDR3 bases: TGTGCCAGCACCCATTTCGGGACAGGGATTTATGGCTACACCTTC.

The V and J genes are TRBV10-3 and TRBJ2-1, with TRBD1 matching over 10 bases. The CDR3 length is 15 residues. V lost 3 bases to trimming and J lost 4 bases; unmatched junction nucleotides: 3. CDR1 and CDR2 (germline): ENHRY, SYGVKD. In DNA form, the CDR3 reads TGTGCCATCAGTGATAGGGACAGGGGTTACAATGAGCAGTTCTTC. Its translation: CAISDRDRGYNEQFF.

The V call is TRBV6-5, the J call TRBJ2-2; no clear D. Trimming left V 7 bases short and J 8 bases short, with 17 bases between. CDR1 MNHEY and CDR2 SVGAGI come from the germline V gene. This CDR3 has 14 residues. This CDR3 is CASTKGGGVGELFF. The CDR3 nucleotides are TGTGCCAGCACCAAGGGTGGTGGGGTTGGGGAGCTGTTTTTT.

The chain combines TRBV6-7 with TRBJ1-1; 7 bases map to TRBD1. TRBV6-7 is sorted into the ORF group, with uncertain function. The CDR3 sequence is 19 residues long. Germline trimming cut 0 bases from V and 1 base from J; bases unmatched to any gene: 14. The DNA for the CDR3 is TGTGCCAGCAGTTACTCTCTTTGTTCGAGGGGGCTGAGGAACACTGAAGCTTTCTTT. It encodes CASSYSLCSRGLRNTEAFF.

This clone appeared once. V is TRBV7-8 and J is TRBJ2-1; D is uncertain. Trimming removed 6 bases from V and 5 bases from J, with 5 bases in between. The CDR3 runs 11 residues. Per germline, CDR1 SGHVS and CDR2 FQNEAQ. DNA of the CDR3: TGTGCCAGCAGTTCAGACAATGAGCAGTTCTTC. Its translation is CASSSDNEQFF.

The chain recombines TRBV7-9 with TRBJ1-1; no definite D call. Germline V lookup: CDR1 SEHNR, CDR2 FQNEAQ (reference sequence). CDR3 length: 11 amino acids. V was pared by 0 bases and J by 6 bases, with 2 bases between. The CDR3 DNA is TGTGCCAGCAGCTTAGCACCTGAAGCTTTCTTT. Its translation is CASSLAPEAFF.

The chain has TRBV6-1 and TRBJ1-2; D is unclear. Germline V CDR1 and CDR2: MNHNS, SASEGT. Between the trimmed V and J ends, which lost 3 bases and 8 bases, there was a span of 16 bases. The CDR3 loop spans 14 amino acids. CDR3 protein: CASSDLRTGGGYTF. For the CDR3, the DNA is TGTGCCAGCAGTGATCTGCGGACGGGCGGGGGCTACACCTTC.

The chain recombines TRBV28 with TRBJ2-5; D perhaps matches TRBD1 (5 bases). The V gene's germline CDR1 is MDHEN and CDR2 SYDVKM. This CDR3 spans 16 amino acids. Trimming shortened V by 5 bases and J by 2 bases, and 18 bases separated the two germline ends. CDR3 DNA: TGTGCCAGCAGTAGTTTAGGGGCTCGCGGACAAGAGACCCAGTACTTC. Protein sequence: CASSSLGARGQETQYF.

The chain's CDR3 is CASSQEPHGGTYEQYF. The CDR3 region has the DNA TGCGCCAGCAGCCAAGAACCCCACGGGGGGACTTACGAGCAGTACTTC. V and J are TRBV4-1 and TRBJ2-7; 7 bases line up with TRBD2. The trim removed 0 bases at V and 4 bases at J, leaving 9 bases unmatched. This CDR3 is 16 amino acids long. Germline lookup yields CDR1 MGHRA and CDR2 YSYEKL.

The V call is TRBV15, the J call TRBJ2-1; 13 bases align to TRBD2. CDR3 length: 16 residues. Per germline, CDR1 LNHNV and CDR2 YYDKDF (reference sequence). V trimming: 2 bases; J trimming: 11 bases; junction bases outside the gene matches: 9. The CDR3 bases are TGTGCCACCAGCAGACGCCGAGGACTAGCGGGAGAACAGCAGTTCTTC. Its protein is CATSRRRGLAGEQQFF. The complete variable domain, with remaining parts taken from reference TRBV15 and TRBJ2-1, reads DAMVIQNPRYQVTQFGKPVTLSCSQTLNHNVMYWYQQKSSQAPKLLFHYYDKDFNNEADTPDNFQSRRPNTSFCFLDIRSPGLGDTAMYLCATSRRRGLAGEQQFFGPGTRLTVL.

The genes are TRBV28 and TRBJ2-1; tentative D call: TRBD1 (6 bases). The germline V gene has CDR1 MDHEN and CDR2 SYDVKM. Trimming stripped 6 bases from V and 2 bases from J, with 11 bases between. The CDR3 has 14 amino acids. CDR3 sequence: CASRRQEPYNEQFF. The CDR3 nucleotides are TGTGCCAGCAGACGACAGGAGCCCTACAATGAGCAGTTCTTC. The variable domain in full, completed from reference TRBV28 and TRBJ2-1, reads DVKVTQSSRYLVKRTGEKVFLECVQDMDHENMFWYRQDPGLGLRLIYFSYDVKMKEKGDIPEGYSVSREKKERFSLILESASTNQTSMYLCASRRQEPYNEQFFGPGTRLTVL.

V gene TRBV7-9 combines with J gene TRBJ2-7, with D possibly being TRBD2 (5 bases). The CDR3 totals 14 residues. V was pared by 6 bases and J by 3 bases, with 15 bases between. Germline values: CDR1 SEHNR, CDR2 FQNEAQ (reference sequence). The CDR3 DNA is TGTGCCAGCAGATCCCCAGGACTCCTCTACGAGCAGTACTTC. Protein: CASRSPGLLYEQYF.

The chain combines TRBV6-1 with TRBJ2-7, with 7 bases identical to TRBD2. Germline V gene data show CDR1 as MNHNS and CDR2 as SASEGT. The CDR3 extends over 15 amino acids. V gave up 2 bases and J gave up 3 bases; unmatched junction bases: 7. The CDR3 DNA follows: TGTGCCAGCAGTGAAACTCGGGGGGTCGGCTACGAGCAGTACTTC. It codes for CASSETRGVGYEQYF.

The V gene is TRBV2, the J gene TRBJ2-2; the match to TRBD1 covers 7 bases. With V trimmed by 4 bases and J by 1 base, 3 bases remained unmatched. The CDR3 has 15 amino acids. The germline gives CDR1 SNHLY, CDR2 FYNNEI. The CDR3 DNA reads TGTGCCAGCAGTGGACAGGGAATGAACACCGGGGAGCTGTTTTTT. This gives the protein CASSGQGMNTGELFF.

This clone was detected only a few times. CDR3 loop: CASSPTGSPLHF. The CDR3 region has the DNA TGTGCCAGCAGCCCAACAGGGTCACCCCTCCACTTT. The chain carries TRBV7-2 and TRBJ1-6; D perhaps matches TRBD1 (6 bases). V was clipped by 5 bases and J by 10 bases, with 9 bases between them. The V gene's germline CDR1 is SGHTA and CDR2 FQGNSA. This CDR3 has 12 residues.

A single count supports this clone. This chain connects TRBV25-1 to TRBJ2-3; D is unclear. The germline V gene encodes CDR1 MGHDK and CDR2 SYGVNS. The CDR3 is made up of 10 amino acids. The V end lost 4 bases, the J end lost 5 bases, and 1 base lay between the germline ends. Here the CDR3 reads CASSGDTQYF. In nucleotides, the CDR3 is TGTGCCAGCAGTGGAGATACGCAGTATTTT.

Only one count was recorded for this clone. The rearrangement joins TRBV27 to TRBJ2-1, with 10 bases lining up with TRBD2. The CDR3 runs 11 residues. CDR1 is MNHEY and CDR2 is SMNVEV in the germline V gene (reference sequence). This CDR3 reads CGTSGYNEQFF. Here the CDR3 DNA reads TGTGGGACTAGCGGATACAATGAGCAGTTCTTC.

The chain recombines TRBV7-9 with TRBJ2-1, with 10 bases lining up with TRBD1. The V segment lost 6 bases and the J segment 6 bases; nucleotides outside the gene matches: 5. CDR3 length: 14 amino acids. From germline, CDR1 is SEHNR and CDR2 FQNEAQ (reference sequence). The CDR3 region has the DNA TGTGCCAGCAGGTCCGACAGGGGGCTCAATGAGCAGTTCTTC. This gives the protein CASRSDRGLNEQFF.

This clone was recorded only once. J is TRBJ2-1 and V is TRBV29-1, with a tentative D call TRBD2 (5 bases). The CDR3 is 14 amino acids. Per germline, CDR1 SQVTM and CDR2 ANQGSEA. As DNA, the CDR3 is TGCGGGCCCCGGCGCGGGCGGTTGTACAATGAGCAGTTCTTC. Translating it yields CGPRRGRLYNEQFF.

The J gene is TRBJ1-1, the V gene TRBV27; D is ambiguous. The V end was cut by 8 bases, the J end by 1 base, with 11 bases between. The CDR3 is made up of 13 amino acids. CDR1 and CDR2 from the germline V gene are MNHEY and SMNVEV (reference sequence). The CDR3 DNA is TGTGCCAGCCTTGAATGGGGGAACACTGAAGCTTTCTTT. Protein product: CASLEWGNTEAFF.

The chain carries TRBV5-5 and TRBJ2-7, with TRBD1 as a possible D gene (5 bases). Between the trimmed V and J ends, which lost 0 bases and 0 bases, there was a span of 7 bases. The CDR3 totals 14 residues. Germline V gene sequence: CDR1 SGHKS, CDR2 YYEKEE (reference sequence). CDR3 region: CASSLAGASYEQYF. The CDR3, as DNA: TGTGCCAGCAGCTTGGCTGGGGCCTCCTACGAGCAGTACTTC.

This sequence joins TRBV7-9 and TRBJ1-4; perhaps TRBD1 as D (5 bases). The germline V and J ends were trimmed by 6 bases and 6 bases, with 17 bases remaining between them. Germline-derived CDR1 and CDR2 are SEHNR and FQNEAQ (reference sequence). The CDR3 sequence is 15 residues long. In DNA, the CDR3 is TGTGCCAGCAGACCCGACAGCAAACCCTATGAAAAACTGTTTTTT. Protein product: CASRPDSKPYEKLFF.

In nucleotides, the CDR3 is TGTGCCAGTAGTAAGACACTAGCGAGCGTGCTCAATGAGCAGTTCTTC. Protein: CASSKTLASVLNEQFF. V usage is TRBV19 and J usage is TRBJ2-1, with 7 bases lining up with TRBD2. The J segment lost 6 bases and the V segment lost 4 bases, leaving 12 bases of the junction unmatched. The germline gives CDR1 LNHDA, CDR2 SQIVND (reference sequence). The CDR3 spans 16 residues.

This CDR3 reads CASNPGAGEQYF. The DNA for the CDR3 is TGTGCCAGCAACCCGGGGGCCGGCGAGCAGTACTTC. The V call is TRBV6-5, the J call TRBJ2-7; TRBD1 or TRBD2 may be the D gene (6 bases each). The ends were cut back, 7 bases at V and 6 bases at J, with 13 bases in the middle. This CDR3 region has 12 residues. Per germline, CDR1 MNHEY and CDR2 SVGAGI.

Worth noting for this clone: Germline is not matched at one junction end, which may reflect a read error. The chain couples TRBV19 to TRBJ2-5; D not resolved. Looked up from germline, CDR1 is LNHDA and CDR2 is SQIVND (reference sequence). The CDR3 spans 12 residues. The CDR3 loop is CASSIGTMGQNF. As DNA, the CDR3 is TGTGCCAGTAGTATTGGTACGATGGGTCAAAACTTC.

V gene TRBV27 combines with J gene TRBJ2-3; D gene unclear. The V gene lost 3 bases and the J gene lost 4 bases, with 11 bases spanning the gap. CDR3 length: 14 residues. The V gene's germline CDR1 is MNHEY and CDR2 SMNVEV (reference sequence). CDR3 in amino acids: CASSFGSAPDTQYF. The CDR3 DNA reads as TGTGCCAGCAGTTTTGGCTCGGCCCCAGATACGCAGTATTTT.

This chain uses TRBV2 with TRBJ1-4; possible D gene TRBD1, 5 bases. This CDR3 region has 14 residues. Per the germline V gene, CDR1 is SNHLY and CDR2 is FYNNEI. The V end lost 6 bases, the J end lost 8 bases, and 16 bases lay between the germline ends. CDR3 in DNA: TGTGCCAGCAGGCAGGGCCAGAGTGGAGAAAAACTGTTTTTT. Translated, it gives CASRQGQSGEKLFF.

V is TRBV30 and J is TRBJ2-7; 9 nucleotides align to TRBD1. The CDR3 runs 15 residues. The trim removed 3 bases at V and 1 base at J, leaving 7 bases unmatched. Germline CDR1 is GTSNPN and CDR2 is SVGIG (reference sequence). This chain's CDR3 is CAWSLGTGLSYEQYF. The CDR3 DNA is TGTGCCTGGAGCCTTGGGACAGGGCTATCCTACGAGCAGTACTTC.

CDR3 amino acids: CASSFTGHEQFF. DNA for the CDR3: TGTGCCAGCAGCTTTACAGGGCATGAGCAGTTCTTC. J is TRBJ2-1 and V is TRBV7-9; D may be TRBD1 (6 bases). The V gene's germline CDR1 is SEHNR and CDR2 FQNEAQ (reference sequence). The CDR3 consists of 12 residues. V shed 3 bases and J shed 8 bases, with 8 bases lying between them.

The gene calls are TRBV29-1 and TRBJ1-6, with D hard to call. The ends were cut back, 2 bases at V and 6 bases at J, with 17 bases in the middle. This CDR3 has 16 amino acids. Germline loops: CDR1 SQVTM, CDR2 ANQGSEA. DNA for the CDR3: TGCAGCGTTGAATTGCGGGTAGTAGTCCCTAATTCACCCCTCCACTTT. It codes for CSVELRVVVPNSPLHF.